This T cell receptor (beta chain) is from a study of blood T cells in healthy people across ages. Findings and limits, study-wide: Calculation of diversity from one million T cells yielded estimates considered to be underestimates. A roughly linear age-dependent decrease characterized TCR beta diversity per million T cells.

Isolated per sample were at least 6 million PBMCs. Comment on this clonotype: No antigen is known for it. At one end the junction does not follow the germline gene, possibly because of a read error.

The CDR3 contains 16 residues. CDR1 is SEHNR, CDR2 FQNEAQ, per germline (reference sequence). A second PCR, run for roughly 7 to 11 cycles, used a sample-barcoded 5' primer plus a J-beta primer mix. All cDNA molecules were each tagged by a template-switch adaptor with 12 random nucleotides. TCRdb recomputed calls from the 5' RACE reads with MiXCR, one row per CDR3 protein. Of about 730,000 distinct CDR3 sequences in the sample, roughly 43% are singletons; the top ten hold under 25%. The sequence was obtained from a woman aged 60-70 years in good health. The chain links TRBV7-9 to TRBJ2-1, with 15 bases lining up with TRBD2. The sample taken for sequencing was blood. The DNA of the CDR3 is TGTGACAGCAGCTCAGGACTAGCGGGAGGGTGGAATGAGCAGTTCTTC. It specifies CDSSSGLAGGWNEQFF.